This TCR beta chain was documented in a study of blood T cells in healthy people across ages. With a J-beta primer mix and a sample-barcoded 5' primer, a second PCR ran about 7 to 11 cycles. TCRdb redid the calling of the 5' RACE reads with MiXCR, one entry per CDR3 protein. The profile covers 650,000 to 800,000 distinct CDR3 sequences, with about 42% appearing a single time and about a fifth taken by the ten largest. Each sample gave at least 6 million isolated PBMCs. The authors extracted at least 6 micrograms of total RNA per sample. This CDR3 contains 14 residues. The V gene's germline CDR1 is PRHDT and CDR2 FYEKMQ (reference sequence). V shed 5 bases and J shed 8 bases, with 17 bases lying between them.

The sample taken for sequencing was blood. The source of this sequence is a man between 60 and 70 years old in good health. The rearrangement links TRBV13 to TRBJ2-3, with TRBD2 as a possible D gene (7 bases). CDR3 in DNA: TGTGCCAGCAGCACCGCGGGGGCGGTAGGTACGCAGTATTTT. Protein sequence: CASSTAGAVGTQYF.